The T cell receptor beta chain under discussion was sequenced for a study of T cells in Graves' hyperthyroidism and ophthalmopathy. This sample holds PBMCs from 10 ml fresh peripheral blood. Amplification of TCR beta CDR3 regions was performed using RNA transcripts as template. The study used the HTBI primer set for a first-round RT-PCR of the TCR CDR3. TCRdb redid the calling of the multiplex PCR reads with MiXCR, one entry per CDR3 protein. Here the sample spans 300,000 to 350,000 distinct CDR3 sequences, 15% to 20% being singletons. In this sample, this clonotype turned up a few times. This receptor was obtained from a woman between 50 and 59 years old with Graves' hyperthyroidism. What was sequenced was blood.

CDR3 coding DNA: TGCGCCAGCAGCTTACGGAGTCTCGATCTAGCGGACTACTACAATGAGCAGTTCTTC. It codes for CASSLRSLDLADYYNEQFF. The chain uses TRBV5-1 and TRBJ2-1, with 7 bases fitting TRBD2. Per germline, CDR1 SGHRS and CDR2 YFSETQ. CDR3 length: 19 residues. Unmatched junction bases numbered 17, after V lost 2 bases and J lost 3 bases.